Detailed here is one TCR beta chain. Its recognized antigen is unknown. The record has no base qualities; no much larger clone is one base away. In total, 600 or so healthy bone marrow donors made up the cohort. At the time of sampling, all cohort members were nominally healthy, though unrecorded immune exposures were likely present. The donor tested CMV seronegative and was one of the 352 seronegative cohort members. A peripheral blood sample was collected from each donor, and TCR beta sequencing was performed on peripheral blood mononuclear cells. The Qiagen DNeasy Blood Extraction Kit was used to extract genomic DNA from the blood cell samples. The CDR3 starts with the cysteine, ends with the phenylalanine, and has 13 residues. Only the CDR3 portion is preserved as DNA: 39 bases, with reading frame beginning at the first base. Sequences LGHNT (CDR1) and FRNRAP (CDR2) are obtained from the germline V gene. V trim: 7 bases; J trim: 6 bases; unmatched bases: 6.

The source of the sample is a study of cytomegalovirus exposure and HLA in healthy donors (dated by TCRdb to 2017 to 2019). A note on the overall study: According to an earlier analysis of a few hundred of the donors, 150 million to 200 million T cells yielded 117 million unique TCR beta sequences and approximately 300 Gb of sequence data. An early release covering 500 to 750 HLA-typed donors comprised roughly 300 gigabases of sequencing data and roughly 85 million unique TCR sequences. Donor age, sex, ethnicity and CMV serostatus were compiled alongside the repertoire data. Genome-wide SNP genotypes for about 60% of the 666 donors were used in a later genetic analysis, which treated that subset as a discovery cohort. Rather than using new phenotypic data, the later analysis identified candidate immune exposures from TCR beta sequences and from how often those sequences occurred across donors. Among about 370 genotyped donors of the cohort, an average of roughly 230,000 unique TCR beta nucleotide sequences was sequenced per donor, of which about 20% were non-productive. The study aimed to test whether cataloging public T cell receptors could reveal signatures of past pathogen exposure. All discovery cohort repertoires had been generated on a single sequencing platform. High-throughput TCR immunosequencing, statistical association of individual TCRs with disease status, and machine learning were combined to predict cytomegalovirus infection status. The genetic ancestry cluster associated with self-reported Caucasian donors included roughly four fifths of the 398 genotyped donors. In addition to the first cohort of 650 to 750 subjects, a separate validation cohort of approximately 120 different subjects was used. The study used immunosequencing to profile the T cell repertoires of approximately 640 subjects and linked those repertoires to cytomegalovirus serostatus. Because of strong linkage in the cohort, roughly 5 DR-DQ haplotypes were treated as single units for association and clustering. Both class I and class II loci were covered by HLA typing, at four-digit resolution. A later analysis re-analyzed previously published TCR beta repertoires from 500 to 700 donors and added high-resolution HLA genotyping to study TCR occurrence patterns. Typing coverage varied by locus: 629-630 donors for A, B, C, DRB1 and DQB1; 522 for DQA1; 606 for DPA1; 450 to 480 for DPB1. An earlier analysis of fewer than 700 of the donors applied high-throughput TCR beta sequencing to assess whether each TCR beta V gene segment acted as functional or pseudogenic.

Libraries came from the immunoSEQ multiplex PCR assay. A mixture of 60 forward primers for TCR Vbeta segments and 13 reverse primers for TCR Jbeta segments was used in the multiplex PCR. The CDR3 region of rearranged TCR beta genes was amplified from genomic DNA by a multiplex PCR assay. Amplified TCR beta libraries were sequenced as 87-base-pair reads on the Illumina HiSeq System. Processing in the source paper ran as follows. Across the 670 or so repertoires, a later analysis counted roughly 77 million unique TCR beta chains, 9 million to 14 million of which were shared by at least two donors. Raw reads were error-corrected and collapsed into unique sequences by a nearest-neighbor algorithm in which closely related sequences were merged to remove PCR and sequencing errors. Alignment of CDR3 sequences to IMGT reference sequences was used to assign V, D and J gene segments. Each retained sequence needed at least a six-nucleotide match to both a V gene segment and a J gene segment. A rearrangement was called productive if the CDR3 had no stop codons and remained in frame with V and J, and every other rearrangement was called non-productive. CDR3 was defined by IMGT convention, running from the second conserved V-encoded cysteine to the conserved J-encoded phenylalanine. In an earlier analysis of some 550 of the donors, sequences lacking an unambiguous match to a single V gene segment were excluded. In an earlier analysis of 587 of the donors, V segments were called functional above 56.7% productive rearrangements and were called segregating when the between-donor standard deviation exceeded 5%. To diagnose cytomegalovirus status from the catalog of TCR beta chain sequences, a statistical classification framework was built. A later analysis assigned V and J genes by comparing TCR nucleotide sequences with IMGT/GENE-DB human TR gene sequences. A later analysis assigned CDR3 sequences and most-parsimonious VDJ recombination scenarios with the TCRdist pipeline. A later analysis defined each TCR beta chain by its CDR3 amino acid sequence plus V-gene family, and excluded reads lacking a unique V-gene family. To address suspected cross-contamination and a sequencing artifact, a later analysis removed roughly 640 highly shared, low-generation-probability nucleotide sequences. In a later analysis, a clonal expansion index for each public chain was calculated from normalized within-repertoire ranks of inferred template counts. Generation probabilities in a later analysis came from a VDJ recombination model fitted to out-of-frame rearrangements, and those results were checked against IGoR. In a later analysis, TCR-TCR, TCR-HLA and TCR-CMV co-occurrence was scored with hypergeometric tests, and a repertoire-size bias correction was applied to TCR pairs. In a later analysis, false discovery rates were estimated by permuting HLA or CMV assignments 20 times. In a later analysis, co-occurring TCRs were grouped with DBSCAN, and TCRdist sequence similarity was added when clustering was performed within HLA-allele-positive subsets. For co-occurrence clustering, repertoires with fewer than 30,000 or more than 120,000 public chains were excluded, along with a handful of repertoires with anomalous nucleotide sharing. In TCRdb, the immuneACCESS table is reduced to in-frame sequences with V and J assigned. These tables do not hold every clone; where another copy was compared, an unresolved V gene accounts for under half, and the others remain unexplained. The V and J calls and clone size are taken from that table; D and trimming were inferred from the DNA. This sample lists fewer than 45,000 clones; about two thirds were detected once. Roughly 3.4% of the sample belongs to the ten largest clones.

Beyond this particular receptor, the publication reports: A few of the identified cytomegalovirus-associated TCR beta chains were confirmed in vitro to be specific for cytomegalovirus antigens. The classifier was reported to diagnose cytomegalovirus status with high specificity and sensitivity in both the original and validation cohorts. The presence/absence analyses assumed that sequencing depth was roughly uniform across donors, and that assumption may not be true. In a later analysis, HLA-associated TCR beta chains were found to be more clonally expanded and to have lower generation probabilities than equally common non-associated chains. Some IMGT-functional V segments, including TRBV6-2 and TRBV6-3, could not be distinguished by the 87-base-pair reads and were therefore excluded. In a later genetic analysis, a missense DCLRE1C variant was associated with V-gene and J-gene trimming of TCR beta chains, and the association was replicated in an independent cohort. The study gave a list of over 150 TCR beta chains associated with cytomegalovirus. The earlier analysis of nearly 600 of the donors excluded approximately 15 rarely observed V segments, including chromosome 9 orphons, because counts were too low. A later analysis associated around 16,000 TCR beta sequences with specific HLA alleles at a false discovery rate of 0.05. A group of highly shared sequence variants was considered likely to be a technical artifact of the sequencing pipeline. Correlated functional status among segregating V segments might be attributable to linkage disequilibrium, but an unknown experimental factor could not be ruled out. The authors suggested that the approach could potentially be generalized to other disease states and immunological phenotypes. In an earlier analysis of around 600 of the donors, most TCR beta V segments appeared in productive rearrangements about 90% or about 30% of the time, broadly matching IMGT annotations. In a later analysis, the rate of TCR association differed among HLA loci, with DRB1 alleles having the most associated TCRs and HLA-C alleles having the fewest. In this cohort, only TCR beta chains were sequenced, and detectable features were limited by the absence of alpha or paired-chain data. A further reported finding was that TCR beta sequences accurately predicted the HLA-A and HLA-B alleles for most subjects in the first cohort. According to a later analysis, most CMV-associated TCR beta chains appeared to be HLA-restricted, and the HLA associations seemed to be driven largely by CMV exposure. When HLA alleles, especially DR and DQ, strongly co-occurred, TCR associations were difficult to assign to individual alleles. In a later analysis, several top co-occurrence clusters were reported to appear linked to parvovirus B19, influenza, CMV and Epstein-Barr virus. For the cohort, immune exposure information was limited to CMV serostatus. Because HLA typing was unavailable for some donors at each locus, only the typed subset was used in association tests. Across donors, most TCR sequences were observed very rarely, whereas some public TCRs were present in many individuals. A later genetic analysis reported fewer N-insertions in productive TCRs among donors in an Asian-associated ancestry cluster than the roughly 620-donor mean.

The sample comprised PBMCs. The TCR sequence derives from a woman aged 25-40 years in good health and CMV-seronegative. The rearrangement joined TRBV12-5 to TRBJ1-1, and 9 junction bases match TRBD1. The CDR3 reads CASVPDRGAEAFF. In nucleotides, the sequence is TGTGCTAGTGTCCCTGACAGGGGGGCTGAAGCTTTCTTT.